Sequencing of this T cell receptor (beta chain) was carried out in a study of shared clonotypes between healthy human individuals. Study at large: Aged 18 to 49, the donors were two women and a few men.

Profiling relied on immunoSEQ multiplex PCR, and the TCRdb table lists in-frame clones only, not all of them. The sample yields hundreds of thousands of clones, approximately 79% seen once. In this sample, this clone turned up once. The junction had 3 bases not matched to a gene; V was cut back by 4 bases and J by 6 bases. The CDR3 is 13 residues long. Per the germline V gene, CDR1 is SGHTA and CDR2 is FQGTGA. The V and J genes are TRBV7-3 and TRBJ2-1; TRBD2 matches 7 bases. This receptor was taken from a woman aged 25-40 years in good health. Sample: memory CD4+ T cells sorted from blood. The subset denotes: CD45RA-negative fraction. The CDR3 DNA reads TGTGCCAGCAGCTCGGGGGGTTTCAATGAGCAGTTCTTC. The encoded protein is CASSSGGFNEQFF.